The clone carrying this T cell receptor (beta chain) has a handful of counts. As processed by the authors: Estimates of nucleated cell counts were drawn from the amplification of reference gene primers. The table came from immunoSEQ multiplex PCR; TCRdb's copy has only in-frame clones and leaves some out. V and J calls and clone size come straight from that table; D and trimming were deduced from the DNA. The sample yields around 100,000 clones, roughly 85% seen once. CDR1 and CDR2 (germline): SGHNT, YENEEA. CDR3 length: 14 residues. V gave up 5 bases and J gave up 0 bases, with 10 bases separating them. The record originates from a study of blood T cell repertoires in COVID-19. Study background: T cells, B-cell-depleted T cells, or PBMCs provided the cDNA or gDNA that served as material.

Sequencing was carried out using peripheral blood. The rearrangement joins TRBV11-3 to TRBJ1-2; maybe TRBD1 (6 bases). The clonotype originates from a woman in her 70s with acute or convalescent COVID-19. CDR3 sequence: CASSQRTANYGYTF. Here the CDR3 DNA reads TGTGCCAGCAGCCAAAGGACAGCTAACTATGGCTACACCTTC.